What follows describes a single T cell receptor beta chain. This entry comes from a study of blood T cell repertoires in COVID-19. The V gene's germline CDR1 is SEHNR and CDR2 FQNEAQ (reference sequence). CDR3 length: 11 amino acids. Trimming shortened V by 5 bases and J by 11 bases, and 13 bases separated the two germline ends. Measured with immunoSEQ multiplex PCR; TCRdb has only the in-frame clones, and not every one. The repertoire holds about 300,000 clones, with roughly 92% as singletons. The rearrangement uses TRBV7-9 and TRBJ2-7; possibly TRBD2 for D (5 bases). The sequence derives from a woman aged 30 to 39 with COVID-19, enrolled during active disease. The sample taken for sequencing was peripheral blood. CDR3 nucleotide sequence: TGTGCCAGCAGCCAGGACTCCCCTGAGTACTTC. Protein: CASSQDSPEYF.